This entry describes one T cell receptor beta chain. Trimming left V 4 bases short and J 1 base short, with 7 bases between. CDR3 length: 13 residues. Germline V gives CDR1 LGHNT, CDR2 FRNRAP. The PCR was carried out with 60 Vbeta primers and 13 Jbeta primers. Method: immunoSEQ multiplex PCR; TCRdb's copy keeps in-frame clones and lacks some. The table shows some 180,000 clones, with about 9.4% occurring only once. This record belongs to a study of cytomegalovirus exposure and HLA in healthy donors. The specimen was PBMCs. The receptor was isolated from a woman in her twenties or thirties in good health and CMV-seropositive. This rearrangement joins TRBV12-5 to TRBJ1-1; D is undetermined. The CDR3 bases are TGTGCTAGTGGTTCCACGAGGAACACTGAAGCTTTCTTT. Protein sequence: CASGSTRNTEAFF.